This entry describes one T cell receptor (beta chain). Its cognate antigen is unknown. This sample's time point: week 5, during vaccination. With topical imiquimod, each dose of the vaccine consisted of 300 ug of mutant IDH1 20-mer peptide. New WHO grade 3 or 4 astrocytomas that were IDH1-mutant and ATRX-lost occurred in the donors. The data derive from a study of a mutant IDH1 vaccine in newly diagnosed glioma. The wider study: At weeks 1, 3, 5, 7, 11, 15, 19 and 23, patients received a vaccination, eight in all.

The CDR3 loop spans 14 amino acids. Unmatched junction bases numbered 9, after V lost 8 bases and J lost 4 bases. Germline CDR1 and CDR2: LNHDA and SQIVND (reference sequence). TCRdb's table, derived via immunoSEQ multiplex PCR, lists solely in-frame clones and lacks some. The sample comprises about 38,000 clones, about 80% of which are singletons, and 5.5% rests with the top ten. The TCR comes from a man between 35 and 55 years old with glioma. The genes are TRBV19 and TRBJ1-1, with 8 bases fitting TRBD1. The sample was PBMCs, taken from a glioma patient whose treatment included an IDH1 peptide vaccine. The CDR3 loop reads CASGRQGSGTEAFF. CDR3 bases: TGTGCCAGTGGACGACAGGGGTCGGGCACTGAAGCTTTCTTT.